Included here is one T cell receptor beta chain sequence, with context. Antigen unknown. The data originate from a study of T-cell memory formation after mild COVID-19. V was shortened by 2 bases and J by 4 bases, with 9 bases between the two germline ends. The CDR3 sequence is 13 residues long. Germline V gene data show CDR1 as ENHRY and CDR2 as SYGVKD. TCRdb reprocessed the 5' RACE reads via MiXCR and lists one record per CDR3 protein. The sample shows some 280,000 distinct CDR3 sequences, around 15% of them seen only once. Study results and limitations: Among clones peaking at day 37 in the second wave, SARS-CoV-2 specificity remained unconfirmed.

The sample consisted of PBMCs or a T cell subset sorted from them (not recorded which). The clonotype comes from a man younger than 35 who had mild COVID-19 (a few samples of this study predate the infection). Cell type and time point are not known. The chain has TRBV10-3 and TRBJ2-7; perhaps TRBD2 as D (5 bases). CDR3 bases: TGTGCCATCAGTGAGGGACTGACTTACGAGCAGTACTTC. Amino acid sequence: CAISEGLTYEQYF.